This is a list of T cell receptor beta chains from one sample in a study of CD8 T cells in Susac syndrome. From the immunoSEQ multiplex PCR reads, TCRdb called clonotypes with MiXCR, one entry per CDR3 protein. The sample has hundreds of thousands of distinct CDR3 sequences, approximately 89% seen once; the top ten hold about 0.12%. The sample comprised CD8+ T cells from PBMCs. These receptors were obtained from a human donor with multiple sclerosis. CDR3s include the opening cysteine and the closing phenylalanine or tryptophan. A D gene is named only where the DNA matches it firmly. Not every row has a clone size; where given, it reads once, few, many or a size class.

clone size	V gene	D gene	J gene	CDR3 DNA	CDR3 protein
-	TRBV6-1	-	TRBJ2-3	TGTGCCAGCGCGATAGGGGGTTCTCTCACAGATACGCAGTATTTT	CASAIGGSLTDTQYF
-	TRBV2	-	TRBJ1-6	TGTGCCAGCAGACCATTGAGAGGGGATTCACCCCTCCACTTT	CASRPLRGDSPLHF
once	TRBV12-3/TRBV12-4	TRBD2	TRBJ2-1	TGTGCCAGCAGTTTTAGCGGGGCGGCTGAGCAGTTCTTC	CASSFSGAAEQFF
-	TRBV27	TRBD1	TRBJ2-7	TGTGCCAGCAGTTCCCCCCGGTCGACAGGGTTCGAGCAGTACTTC	CASSSPRSTGFEQYF
-	TRBV6-2/TRBV6-3	-	TRBJ2-7	TGTGCCAGCAGTTACCCCCAAAACACCTACGAGCAGTACTTC	CASSYPQNTYEQYF
-	TRBV7-9	TRBD1	TRBJ1-4	TGTGCCAGCAGCTTAGCCCCGGGACAGGGAAATGAAAAACTGTTTTTT	CASSLAPGQGNEKLFF
-	TRBV27	TRBD1	TRBJ2-3	TGTGCCAGCAGTCCCGGGACAGCCGGTAGCACAGATACGCAGTATTTT	CASSPGTAGSTDTQYF
once	TRBV4-1	TRBD2	TRBJ2-1	TGCGCCAGCAGCCCCATTCTAGCGGGGGACTACAATGAGCAGTTCTTC	CASSPILAGDYNEQFF
-	TRBV29-1	-	TRBJ2-5	TGCAGCGTTGAAACCGGGGGACGGGAGACCCAGTACTTC	CSVETGGRETQYF
-	TRBV10-3	TRBD1	TRBJ2-7	TGTGCCGTTAGCTTAGGCGACAGGGTTCTCTACGAGCAGTACTTC	CAVSLGDRVLYEQYF
-	TRBV2	-	TRBJ1-1	TGTGCCAGCAGCCGACGCAGGGATGGTACTGAAGCTTTCTTT	CASSRRRDGTEAFF
-	TRBV6-2/TRBV6-3	-	TRBJ2-5	TGTGCCAGCAGTACCCTCTGGACCCAGTACTTC	CASSTLWTQYF
-	TRBV19	TRBD2	TRBJ2-3	TGTGCCAGTAGTTTCACGAGGGCGGGAGAGCGAGATACGCAGTATTTT	CASSFTRAGERDTQYF
-	TRBV7-9	TRBD1	TRBJ2-7	TGTGCCAGCAGTTCGACAGGGTCGGTACACGAGCAGTACTTC	CASSSTGSVHEQYF
-	TRBV7-6	-	TRBJ1-5	TGTGCCAGCAGCAGGGTTATGGGTCAGCCCCAGCATTTT	CASSRVMGQPQHF
-	TRBV6-5	TRBD1	TRBJ1-1	TGTGCCAGCAGTTACTTCGAAACCAGGGGGCCTGTGAACACTGAAGCTTTCTTT	CASSYFETRGPVNTEAFF
-	TRBV7-9	-	TRBJ2-2	TGTGCCAGCAGCCCGGTCACGACAGCGAACACCGGGGAGCTGTTTTTT	CASSPVTTANTGELFF
-	TRBV15	-	TRBJ2-3	TGTGCCACCAGCAGAGATTTACTCCTAGGGGGGGATACGCAGTATTTT	CATSRDLLLGGDTQYF
-	TRBV12-3/TRBV12-4	-	TRBJ2-1	TGTGCCAGCAGTTTCGAGGCCGCCCCTCGCAATGAGCAGTTCTTC	CASSFEAAPRNEQFF
-	TRBV30	-	TRBJ1-1	TGTGCCTGGAGCACGTCCGGGACACTGAACACTGAAGCTTTCTTT	CAWSTSGTLNTEAFF
-	TRBV7-8	-	TRBJ1-3	TGTGCCAGCAGCTTAGTCGCAAACACCATATATTTT	CASSLVANTIYF
-	TRBV6-1	-	TRBJ2-3	TGTGCCAGCAGTACGGACAGGGAGGGGAGCACAGATACGCAGTATTTT	CASSTDREGSTDTQYF
few	TRBV5-1	-	TRBJ2-1	TGCGCCAGCAGCTTGGGCAGGGGGAGGTACAATGAGCAGTTCTTC	CASSLGRGRYNEQFF
-	TRBV27	-	TRBJ1-1	TGTGCCAGCAGTTGGGGAGGTCGGGACACTGAAGCTTTCTTT	CASSWGGRDTEAFF
-	TRBV27	TRBD1	TRBJ2-7	TGTGCCAGCAGTTTAAGGGGGCCCGCCCCCTACGAGCAGTACTTC	CASSLRGPAPYEQYF
-	TRBV6-1	TRBD2	TRBJ2-1	TGTGCCAGCAGCCGACTAGCGGGGGGGCCCGATGAGCAGTTCTTC	CASSRLAGGPDEQFF
-	TRBV9	TRBD1	TRBJ2-7	TGTGCCAGCAGCGTAGGAGGACAGGCCCCTCCTTACGAGCAGTACTTC	CASSVGGQAPPYEQYF
-	TRBV4-1	-	TRBJ1-4	TGCGCCAGCAGCCAAGAGCAATGGATCCGGGGTTTCAATGAAAAACTGTTTTTT	CASSQEQWIRGFNEKLFF
-	TRBV30	TRBD1	TRBJ2-1	TGTGCCTGGAGTCCCGGGACAGGGTACAATGAGCAGTTCTTC	CAWSPGTGYNEQFF
-	TRBV6-1	TRBD1	TRBJ1-5	TGTGCCAGCATTCCCGGGACAGGGGTTTCGCAGCCCCAGCATTTT	CASIPGTGVSQPQHF
few	TRBV11-3	-	TRBJ1-1	TGTGCCAGCAGCTTAGGTTTTGGGTCGGACACTGAAGCTTTCTTT	CASSLGFGSDTEAFF
-	TRBV30	-	TRBJ2-4	TGTGCCTGGAGAGGGCTAGGGGTAGCCAAAAACATTCAGTACTTC	CAWRGLGVAKNIQYF
-	TRBV6-1	-	TRBJ2-7	TGTGTGTTAGGGGGCTACGAGCAGTACTTC	CVLGGYEQYF
-	TRBV20-1	-	TRBJ2-7	TGCAGTGTTATCGGCCACGAGCAGTACTTC	CSVIGHEQYF
-	TRBV15	-	TRBJ2-7	TGTGCCACCAGCAGAGATCGACAGTCTTCTGAGCAGTACTTC	CATSRDRQSSEQYF
once	TRBV6-4	-	TRBJ1-6	TGTGCCAGCAGCGCCGACAGAACAAATTCACCCCTCCACTTT	CASSADRTNSPLHF
once	TRBV11-2	-	TRBJ2-7	TGTGCCAGCAGCTTCGGACGGGGTGACTACGAGCAGTACTTC	CASSFGRGDYEQYF
-	TRBV2	-	TRBJ1-1	TGTGCCAGCAGCAGACAGCCCCAATTTGAAGCTTTCTTT	CASSRQPQFEAFF
-	TRBV30	TRBD1	TRBJ1-4	TGTGCCTGGAGGGGGAAGGCCGGGACAGAAAATGAAAAACTGTTTTTT	CAWRGKAGTENEKLFF
once	TRBV29-1	-	TRBJ2-7	TGCAGCGTTGTAGGACTTGGGGTACACGAGCAGTACTTC	CSVVGLGVHEQYF
-	TRBV5-1	TRBD2	TRBJ2-7	TGCGCCAGCAGCTTGAATGGAGCGGGAGGCATCTCGGAGGAGCAGTACTTC	CASSLNGAGGISEEQYF
-	TRBV3-1	-	TRBJ2-6	TGTGCCAGCAGCCAAGAATGGCCCCACTCTGGGGCCAACGTCCTGACTTTC	CASSQEWPHSGANVLTF
-	TRBV6-5	-	TRBJ2-3	TGTGCCAGCAGTTACCTCTTTCCGGGAGCTAGCACAGATACGCAGTATTTT	CASSYLFPGASTDTQYF